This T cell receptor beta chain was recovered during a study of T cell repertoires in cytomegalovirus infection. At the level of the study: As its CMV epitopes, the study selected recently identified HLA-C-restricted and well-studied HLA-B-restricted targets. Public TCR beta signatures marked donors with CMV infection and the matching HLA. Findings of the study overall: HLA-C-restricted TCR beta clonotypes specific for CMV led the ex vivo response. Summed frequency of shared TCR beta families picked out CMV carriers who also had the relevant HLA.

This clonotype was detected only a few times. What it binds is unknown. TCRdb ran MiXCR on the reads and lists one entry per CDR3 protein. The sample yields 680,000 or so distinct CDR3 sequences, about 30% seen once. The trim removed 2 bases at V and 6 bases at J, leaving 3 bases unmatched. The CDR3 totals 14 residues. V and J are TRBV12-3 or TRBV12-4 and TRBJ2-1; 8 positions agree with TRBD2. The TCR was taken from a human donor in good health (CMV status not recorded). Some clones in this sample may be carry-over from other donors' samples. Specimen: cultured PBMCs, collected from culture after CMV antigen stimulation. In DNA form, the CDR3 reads TGTGCCAGCAGTTTATTCGGACTAGCCAATGAGCAGTTCTTC. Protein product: CASSLFGLANEQFF.